The TCR beta chain described here comes from a study of early T cells in non-severe SARS-CoV-2 infection. In the library, individual cDNA molecules carried attached unique molecular identifiers. TCRdb independently ran MiXCR on the 5' RACE reads; one entry per CDR3 protein. The table has over 85,000 distinct CDR3 sequences, approximately 16% seen once; the top ten hold about 1.3%. Regarding this clonotype: What it binds is not known.

CDR3 length equals 13 residues. Trimming cost V 0 bases and J 6 bases, with 9 bases left between them. Germline V gene lookup returns CDR1 MDHEN and CDR2 SYDVKM. Study results and caveats: Matching against VDJdb likely underestimated virus-specific expansions, favoring anti-spike CD8.

The chain uses TRBV28 and TRBJ2-7, with D unresolved. This TCR was recovered from an adult who was a healthcare worker with PCR-confirmed SARS-CoV-2 infection or an uninfected control (not recorded which). Sequenced input: whole blood. In DNA, the CDR3 is TGTGCCAGCAGTTTATGGAGCTCCCTCGAGCAGTACTTC. It specifies CASSLWSSLEQYF. The entire variable domain, with the rest obtained from reference TRBV28 and TRBJ2-7, is as follows: DVKVTQSSRYLVKRTGEKVFLECVQDMDHENMFWYRQDPGLGLRLIYFSYDVKMKEKGDIPEGYSVSREKKERFSLILESASTNQTSMYLCASSLWSSLEQYFGPGTRLTVT.